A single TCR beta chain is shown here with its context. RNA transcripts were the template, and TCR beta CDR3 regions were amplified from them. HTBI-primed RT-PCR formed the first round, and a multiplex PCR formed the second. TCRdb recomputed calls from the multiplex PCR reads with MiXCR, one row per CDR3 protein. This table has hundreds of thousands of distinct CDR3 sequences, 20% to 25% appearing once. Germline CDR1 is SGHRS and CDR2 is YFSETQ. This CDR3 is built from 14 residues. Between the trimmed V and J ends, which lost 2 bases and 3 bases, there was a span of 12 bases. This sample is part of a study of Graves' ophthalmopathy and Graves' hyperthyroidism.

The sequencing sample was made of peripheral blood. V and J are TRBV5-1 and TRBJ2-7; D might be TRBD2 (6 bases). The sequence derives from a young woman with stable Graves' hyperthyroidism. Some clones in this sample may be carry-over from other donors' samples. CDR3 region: CASSFSGEGYEQYF. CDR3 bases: TGCGCCAGCAGCTTTTCGGGGGAAGGCTACGAGCAGTACTTC.